Listed here are 13 T cell receptor beta chains from one sample, sequenced in a study of T-cell memory formation after mild COVID-19 (dated by TCRdb to about 2021). Receptors were amplified or captured by 5' RACE. For sequencing, an Illumina NovaSeq 6000 was employed. Using fastp trimming at Q25 and MiXCR clonotype assembly, TCRdb reanalyzed the public sequencing data and kept in-frame beta chains. Rows are unified per CDR3 protein, each entry keeping the most common DNA and genes. The sample yields fewer than 600,000 distinct CDR3 sequences; roughly 22% were counted once. Around 8.4% of the sample lies in the top ten. The sequencing sample was made of PBMCs or a T cell subset sorted from them (not recorded which). Receptors originate from an adult woman who had mild COVID-19 (a few samples of this study predate the infection). The sample titles of this study are shuffled in the database, so cell type and time point are left out; the donor was told from shared clones.

The V gene is TRBV20-1, the J gene TRBJ1-5, with D perhaps TRBD1 (5 bases). CDR1 is DFQATT and CDR2 is SNEGSKA in the germline V gene (reference sequence). The ends were cut back, 3 bases at V and 4 bases at J, with 13 bases in the middle. There are 14 residues in the CDR3. CDR3 residues: CSASPQGWNQPQHF. The CDR3 DNA sequence: TGCAGTGCTAGTCCCCAGGGTTGGAATCAGCCCCAGCATTTT.

The gene calls are TRBV19 and TRBJ1-5; the D gene is possibly TRBD1 (5 bases). CDR3 length: 15 amino acids. Per germline, CDR1 LNHDA and CDR2 SQIVND (reference sequence). V shed 3 bases and J shed 3 bases, with 12 bases lying between them. CDR3 residues: CASSMAAGLNQPQHF. As DNA, the CDR3 is TGTGCCAGTAGTATGGCGGCAGGGCTCAATCAGCCCCAGCATTTT.

This clonotype was counted once. The chain carries TRBV29-1 and TRBJ2-2, with a possible D match to TRBD1 (6 bases). Trimming removed 2 bases from V and 4 bases from J, with 8 bases in between. CDR1 and CDR2 (germline): SQVTM, ANQGSEA. The CDR3 runs to 13 residues. The DNA for the CDR3 is TGCAGCGTTGAATTAGGGGGCACCGGGGAGCTGTTTTTT. It yields the protein CSVELGGTGELFF.

The chain joins TRBV4-1 to TRBJ2-1; D ambiguous. CDR1 and CDR2 from the germline V gene are MGHRA and YSYEKL. This CDR3 has 12 amino acids. Deletions cut 0 bases from V and 8 bases from J, with 5 bases between. DNA for the CDR3: TGCGCCAGCAGCCAAGATCAGGATGAGCAGTTCTTC. It codes for CASSQDQDEQFF.

The rearrangement links TRBV5-5 to TRBJ1-5, with a possible D match to TRBD1 (5 bases). Trimming took off 4 bases at V and 3 bases at J, with 8 bases between the two ends. The CDR3 spans 13 residues. Germline V gene data show CDR1 as SGHKS and CDR2 as YYEKEE (reference sequence). CDR3 loop: CASSRDPNQPQHF. CDR3 nucleotides: TGTGCCAGCAGCCGGGACCCCAATCAGCCCCAGCATTTT.

The DNA for the CDR3 is TGCGCCAGCAGCTTGGGAACAGGGGGAGGCAACACTGAAGCTTTCTTT. Translated, it gives CASSLGTGGGNTEAFF. This chain connects TRBV5-1 to TRBJ1-1; TRBD1 aligns across 8 bases. The V gene's germline CDR1 is SGHRS and CDR2 YFSETQ. Unmatched junction bases numbered 6, after V lost 0 bases and J lost 2 bases. The CDR3 runs 16 residues.

CDR3 coding DNA: TGCGCCAGCAGCTTGTGGTGGGGGGGTGACAATGAGCAGTTCTTC. Amino acid sequence: CASSLWWGGDNEQFF. The chain links TRBV5-1 to TRBJ2-1; 7 nucleotides line up with TRBD2. J was trimmed by 5 bases and V by 1 base; bases with no gene match: 6. Germline CDR1 reads SGHRS; CDR2 reads YFSETQ. This CDR3 has 15 residues.

Only a few counts were recorded for this clonotype. The J gene is TRBJ2-1, the V gene TRBV7-9; tentatively, D is TRBD2 (5 bases). V gave up 1 base and J gave up 6 bases, with 7 bases separating them. Per the germline V gene, CDR1 is SEHNR and CDR2 is FQNEAQ (reference sequence). CDR3 size: 13 residues. CDR3: CASSLVLGNEQFF. CDR3 nucleotide sequence: TGTGCCAGCAGCTTAGTACTAGGCAATGAGCAGTTCTTC. The whole variable domain, remainder taken from reference TRBV7-9 and TRBJ2-1, is DTGVSQNPRHKITKRGQNVTFRCDPISEHNRLYWYRQTLGQGPEFLTYFQNEAQLEKSRLLSDRFSAERPKGSFSTLEIQRTEQGDSAMYLCASSLVLGNEQFFGPGTRLTVL.

In its sample, this clonotype was seen many times. The V and J genes are TRBV7-2 and TRBJ2-5, with unresolved D. Germline V gives CDR1 SGHTA, CDR2 FQGNSA. The CDR3 consists of 12 residues. Trimming cost V 1 base and J 5 bases, with 5 bases left between them. The CDR3 is CASSLDLETQYF. CDR3 DNA: TGTGCCAGCAGCTTAGATTTGGAGACCCAGTACTTC. Drawing the rest from reference TRBV7-2 and TRBJ2-5, the complete variable domain is GAGVSQSPSNKVTEKGKDVELRCDPISGHTALYWYRQSLGQGLEFLIYFQGNSAPDKSGLPSDRFSAERTGGSVSTLTIQRTQQEDSAVYLCASSLDLETQYFGPGTRLLVL.

This clonotype was seen a handful of times. The chain employs TRBV29-1 and TRBJ2-7; 7 bases are shared with TRBD1. Germline loops: CDR1 SQVTM, CDR2 ANQGSEA. The CDR3 runs 13 residues. The ends lost 5 bases at V and 4 bases at J; junction bases unmatched: 8. The CDR3 is CSVRRTGAYEQYF. The CDR3 DNA follows: TGCAGCGTTCGCAGGACAGGAGCTTACGAGCAGTACTTC.

This clonotype was observed a few times. The V and J genes are TRBV11-3 and TRBJ2-5; 12 nucleotides line up with TRBD2. This CDR3 is built from 17 residues. J lost 5 bases, V lost 1 base, and 8 bases had no gene match. Germline V gene data show CDR1 as SGHNT and CDR2 as YENEEA. The chain's CDR3 is CASSLGLAGGPTETQYF. The CDR3 DNA sequence: TGTGCCAGCAGCTTAGGGCTAGCGGGAGGGCCGACGGAGACCCAGTACTTC.

The V and J genes are TRBV7-9 and TRBJ1-2; 11 bases match TRBD1. The length of the CDR3 is 15 residues. V shed 5 bases and J 5 bases; nucleotides not matched to a gene: 7. Germline V gene lookup returns CDR1 SEHNR and CDR2 FQNEAQ (reference sequence). CDR3 residues: CASSPGQGARYGYTF. As DNA, the CDR3 is TGTGCCAGCAGCCCAGGACAGGGGGCGCGATATGGCTACACCTTC.

This clonotype turned up a few times. The chain combines TRBV9 with TRBJ2-7; 8 bases map to TRBD2. V lost 4 bases to trimming and J lost 0 bases; unmatched junction nucleotides: 6. The CDR3 runs 15 residues. The germline CDR1 and CDR2 sequences are SGDLS and YYNGEE. This chain's CDR3 is CASSLRGGSSYEQYF. CDR3 bases: TGTGCCAGCAGCCTCCGGGGGGGAAGCTCCTACGAGCAGTACTTC. The complete variable domain, with remaining parts taken from reference TRBV9 and TRBJ2-7, reads DSGVTQTPKHLITATGQRVTLRCSPRSGDLSVYWYQQSLDQGLQFLIQYYNGEERAKGNILERFSAQQFPDLHSELNLSSLELGDSALYFCASSLRGGSSYEQYFGPGTRLTVT.